This T cell receptor (beta chain) was captured in a study of neurological immune-mediated disorders. Trimming removed 3 bases from V and 0 bases from J, with 11 bases in between. CDR1 and CDR2 (germline): ENHRY, SYGVKD. The CDR3 extends over 15 amino acids. This clonotype was seen at least ten times. What it binds is unknown. Time point of the sample: technical triplicate 3. The team produced cDNA through 5'RACE using 10-nucleotide random UMIs. Sequencing of 15-18 subjects in each run yielded over 170 million TCR-beta sequences. TCRdb used MiXCR to reprocess the 5' RACE reads, holding one entry per CDR3 protein. The data show about 44,000 distinct CDR3 sequences, roughly 21% seen once. Points from the study as a whole: No expanded-clone CDR3 amino acid sequence recurred across subjects, suggesting private TCR-beta repertoires. The highest TCR clonal expansion occurred in HTLV-1-associated myelopathy; multiple sclerosis fell below healthy controls.

V is TRBV10-3 and J is TRBJ1-2; D is unresolved. Input material: PBMCs. The clonotype comes from a man aged 60-69 years with HTLV-1-associated myelopathy (HAM/TSP). CDR3 sequence: CAISDSSRPNYGYTF. In DNA, the CDR3 is TGTGCCATCAGTGACAGCAGCAGACCTAACTATGGCTACACCTTC.